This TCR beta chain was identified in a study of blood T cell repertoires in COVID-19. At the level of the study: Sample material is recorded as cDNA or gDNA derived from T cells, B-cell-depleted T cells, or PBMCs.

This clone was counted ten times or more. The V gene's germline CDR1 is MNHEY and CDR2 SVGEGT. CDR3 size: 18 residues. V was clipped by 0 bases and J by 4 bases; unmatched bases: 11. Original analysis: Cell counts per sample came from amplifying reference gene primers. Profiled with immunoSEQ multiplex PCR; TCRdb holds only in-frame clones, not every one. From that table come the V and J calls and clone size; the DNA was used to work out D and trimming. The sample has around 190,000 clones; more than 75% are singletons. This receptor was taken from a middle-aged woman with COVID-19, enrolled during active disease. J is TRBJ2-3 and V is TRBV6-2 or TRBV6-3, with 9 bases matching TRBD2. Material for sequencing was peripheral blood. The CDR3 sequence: CASSYSISGRFEPDTQYF. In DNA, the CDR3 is TGTGCCAGCAGTTACTCGATCAGCGGGAGGTTCGAGCCAGATACGCAGTATTTT.